This T cell receptor beta chain was captured by sequencing in a study of blood T cell repertoires in COVID-19. Background on the study: The origin of the acute and convalescent COVID-19 samples was the United States, Italy and Spain. Sample material is recorded as cDNA or gDNA derived from T cells, B-cell-depleted T cells, or PBMCs.

Clinical histories supplied by participants themselves formed the basis of cohort assignment. V shed 3 bases, J shed 4 bases, and the junction held 3 bases outside the gene matches. The CDR3 runs 15 residues. Germline loops: CDR1 MDHEN, CDR2 SYDVKM. Authors' data handling: Amplifying reference gene primers gave estimates of nucleated cell counts. TCRdb's table, derived via immunoSEQ multiplex PCR, lists solely in-frame clones and lacks some. V and J calls and clone size follow that table, whereas D and trimming were derived from the DNA. The table records hundreds of thousands of clones, 85% to 90% of them present only once.

Sequences were obtained from PBMCs or T cells enriched from blood (not recorded which). The source of this sequence is a young man who had recovered from COVID-19. The V call is TRBV28, the J call TRBJ2-2; 9 bases match TRBD2. The CDR3 is CASSFRLAATGELFF. For the CDR3, the DNA is TGTGCCAGCAGTTTTAGACTAGCGGCCACCGGGGAGCTGTTTTTT.